These T cell receptor beta chains were read from a single sample in a study of shared clonotypes between healthy human individuals. Produced via immunoSEQ multiplex PCR; TCRdb's table is partial and in-frame only. The top ten hold about a quarter of the sample, which has hundreds of thousands of clones, roughly 94% seen once. Sequenced input: naive CD8+ T cells sorted from blood. Receptor source: a man aged 25-45 years in good health. Both conserved end residues are part of each CDR3. The order of the fields is CDR3 DNA, CDR3 protein, J gene, D gene, V gene. A D gene is named only where the DNA matches it firmly.

CDR3 DNA: TGTGCCAGCAGTGACTACAGATTTAGCACAGATACGCAGTATTTT
CDR3 protein: CASSDYRFSTDTQYF
J gene: TRBJ2-3
D gene: .
V gene: TRBV25-1

CDR3 DNA: TGCAGCTCCGGAGGACTAGCGGCCTACAATGAGCAGTTCTTC
CDR3 protein: CSSGGLAAYNEQFF
J gene: TRBJ2-1
D gene: TRBD2
V gene: TRBV29-1

CDR3 DNA: TGTGCCAGCAGCTTTTTGGGGGGGGGAGCAAATGAGCAGTTCTTC
CDR3 protein: CASSFLGGGANEQFF
J gene: TRBJ2-1
D gene: TRBD2
V gene: TRBV5-4

CDR3 DNA: TGCAGCGTTCGGACTAGCGGCGTCATCGATGAGCAGTTCTTC
CDR3 protein: CSVRTSGVIDEQFF
J gene: TRBJ2-1
D gene: TRBD2
V gene: TRBV29-1

CDR3 DNA: TGTGCCAGCAGTCCACGACAGGGGTCCTACGAGCAGTACTTC
CDR3 protein: CASSPRQGSYEQYF
J gene: TRBJ2-7
D gene: TRBD1
V gene: TRBV27

CDR3 DNA: TGTGCCAGCAGTTCCCCCTTTGGGCCAGGAGCCGGTGAAAAACTGTTTTTT
CDR3 protein: CASSSPFGPGAGEKLFF
J gene: TRBJ1-4
D gene: .
V gene: TRBV28

CDR3 DNA: TGTGCCAGCAGCCACGGGGGAGGAGAGACCCAGTACTTC
CDR3 protein: CASSHGGGETQYF
J gene: TRBJ2-5
D gene: .
V gene: TRBV5-4

CDR3 DNA: TGTGCCAGTAGTACAGCCGGGCGAGATTACAATGAGCAGTTCTTC
CDR3 protein: CASSTAGRDYNEQFF
J gene: TRBJ2-1
D gene: .
V gene: TRBV19

CDR3 DNA: TGTGCCAGCAGCCTCAGGAGGGCGCGCACTGAAGCTTTCTTT
CDR3 protein: CASSLRRARTEAFF
J gene: TRBJ1-1
D gene: .
V gene: TRBV11-2

CDR3 DNA: TGTGCCAGCAGCTTCTGGCGGGACCAAGAGACCCAGTACTTC
CDR3 protein: CASSFWRDQETQYF
J gene: TRBJ2-5
D gene: .
V gene: TRBV11-2